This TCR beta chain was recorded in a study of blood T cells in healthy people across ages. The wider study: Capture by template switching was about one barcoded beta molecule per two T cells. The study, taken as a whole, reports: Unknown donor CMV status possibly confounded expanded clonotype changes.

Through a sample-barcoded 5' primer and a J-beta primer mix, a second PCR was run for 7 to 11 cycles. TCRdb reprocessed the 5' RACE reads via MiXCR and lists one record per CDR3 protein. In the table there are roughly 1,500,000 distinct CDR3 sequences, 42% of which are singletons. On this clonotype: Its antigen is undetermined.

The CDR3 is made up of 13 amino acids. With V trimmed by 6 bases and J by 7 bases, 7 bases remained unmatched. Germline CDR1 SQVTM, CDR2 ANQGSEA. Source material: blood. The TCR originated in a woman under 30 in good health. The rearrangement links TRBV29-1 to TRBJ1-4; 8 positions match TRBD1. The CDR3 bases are TGCAGCGTCGGACAGGGTGGATTTGAAAAACTGTTTTTT. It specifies CSVGQGGFEKLFF. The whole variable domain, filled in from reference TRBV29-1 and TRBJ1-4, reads SAVISQKPSRDICQRGTSLTIQCQVDSQVTMMFWYRQQPGQSLTLIATANQGSEATYESGFVIDKFPISRPNLTFSTLTVSNMSPEDSSIYLCSVGQGGFEKLFFGSGTQLSVL.